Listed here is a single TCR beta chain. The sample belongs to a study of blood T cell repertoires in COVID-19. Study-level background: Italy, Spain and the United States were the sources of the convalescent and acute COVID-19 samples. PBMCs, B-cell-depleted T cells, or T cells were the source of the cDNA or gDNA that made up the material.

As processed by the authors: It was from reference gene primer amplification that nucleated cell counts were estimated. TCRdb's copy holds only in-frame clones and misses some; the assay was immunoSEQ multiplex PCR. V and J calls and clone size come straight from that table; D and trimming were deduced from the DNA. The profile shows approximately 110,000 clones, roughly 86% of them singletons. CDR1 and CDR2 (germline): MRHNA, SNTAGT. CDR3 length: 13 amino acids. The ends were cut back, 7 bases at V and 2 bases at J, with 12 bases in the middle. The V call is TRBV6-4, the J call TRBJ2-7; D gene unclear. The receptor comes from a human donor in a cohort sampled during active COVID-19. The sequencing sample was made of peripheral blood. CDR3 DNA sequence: TGTGCCAGCAAAGATCGGGTTACCTACGAGCAGTACTTC. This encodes CASKDRVTYEQYF.